This TCR beta chain derives from a study of long-term antiretroviral therapy in people with HIV (dated by TCRdb to between 2021 and 2024). In terms of the full investigation: The earliest samples were collected about a decade before the 2015 WHO recommendation for immediate ART, when ART was typically delayed until CD4 counts fell. The cohort contributed fewer than 200 cryopreserved PBMC samples from a few dozen adults with confirmed HIV infection, collected serially over a mean of 6 years (range 1-12). This retrospective serial study examined whether starting ART and sustained HIV suppression were associated with changes in the composition and diversity of the TRB repertoire in peripheral blood. No cross-contamination during QIAcube processing was shown when test extractions of a monoclonal T-cell line were performed alongside about 33 polyclonal samples. Among the approximately 30 participants with HIV, about 11 were female. The research as a whole found: Because PBMC availability was limited, only the TCR beta chain was sequenced, with no alpha chain pairing. Samples dated from the mid-2000s to the late 2010s, and the ART regimens used may be less effective than current ones. Inferences about post-ART repertoire changes are limited because no data were available on ART adherence, viral resistance or therapy changes. Expanded TRB clones identified before ART initiation dominated the repertoire across all time points, though the dominance fluctuated and decreased in many PLHIV after ART. Because pre-ART samples had limited cell numbers, profiling was done on unsorted PBMC rather than on sorted CD4+ and CD8+ T cells. A significant increase in TRB diversity was found to be associated with ART initiation, although TRB diversity was observed to remain significantly below that of transplant donor controls even after long-term ART. CDR3 length ranges in HIV repertoires were narrower than in controls, and network structure suggested an antigen-experienced repertoire with only a slight naive shift after ART.

Participants were included only if at least one PBMC sample before ART initiation and at least two post-ART samples were available. All participants with HIV were treated in the United States of America. Before DNA extraction, cryopreserved samples containing roughly 1-10 million PBMC were thawed and washed. At the time of the earliest PBMC sample, participants with HIV were aged between about 20 and 54 years. PBMC samples from each participant spanned 1-4 timepoints before ART initiation and 2-8 timepoints after ART initiation, with a median of 7 samples. For every participant, serial HIV viral load, CD4+ T-cell count, ART history and demographic data were obtained. A Qiagen kit on a QIAcube was used to extract genomic DNA from unsorted PBMC, with samples processed in batches of 12. As concerns this clone: The antigen it recognizes is unknown. Base qualities are not provided; no much larger clone lies one nucleotide away.

Sequencing of the TRB variable region was done with the immunoSEQ hsTCRB v3.0 assay at survey level resolution. A depth of about 40,000-50,000 T-cell genomes per sample was targeted for TRB sequencing. TRB libraries were pooled and sequenced on an Illumina MiSeq using a v3 150-cycle kit. Concerning the study's data processing: Repertoire analysis ran in R within a reproducible Nextflow workflow covering QC, data transformation and analysis. LymphoSeq2, an R package for exploring AIRR-Seq data, was used to implement custom analyses. Four samples that produced fewer than 5000 total TRB sequences were removed, so about 200 HIV repertoires were analyzed. Among the 180 to 200 retained HIV repertoires, roughly 60 were collected before ART initiation and 120 to 140 were collected after ART initiation. Each repertoire was downsampled to 5000 TRB nucleotide sequences, and summary statistics were averaged across 100 downsampling iterations. The analysis kept only TRB sequences whose CDR3 regions were at least seven amino acids long. Two measures captured diversity: a Shannon entropy-derived clonality score and the Gini coefficient. Repertoire networks linked the top 5000 CDR3 amino acid sequences whenever two sequences differed by an edit distance of one. Antigen specificity groups and MHC restriction were predicted for TRB CDR3 amino acid sequences with GLIPH2. To flag known associations with CMV, EBV, HIV or tissue antigens, CDR3 amino acid sequences were compared against VDJdb and McPAS-TCR. Pre-ART, post-ART and control groups were compared with Wilcoxon signed-rank tests and Holm-Bonferroni correction. The clones in this table, taken by TCRdb from immuneACCESS, are in-frame only. Not every clone is retained; where verified, under half of the shortfall comes from an unresolved V gene, and the cause of the rest is unknown. That table is the source of V, J and clone size, and D and trimming were worked out from the DNA. This sample has some 29,000 clones in its table, and over 80% of those were observed once. Approximately 8% of the sample is taken by the ten largest.

From a lookup of the germline V gene (reference sequence), CDR1 and CDR2 are LNHDA and SQIVND. A distance of 15 bases separates the germline ends of V and J, which lose 3 bases and 3 bases respectively. The CDR3 starts with the cysteine, ends with the phenylalanine, and has 17 residues. The retained sequence is limited to the CDR3, 51 bases, with the frame set at the first base. In this chain, TRBV19 is recombined with TRBJ2-6; the D segment is perhaps TRBD1 or TRBD2, each sharing 5 matched bases. This TCR was recovered from a man in his forties or fifties with HIV. The specimen comprised unsorted PBMCs, sampled 3.2 years before starting antiretroviral therapy. The CDR3: CASSIVPGTRGANVLTF. The nucleotides are TGTGCCAGTAGTATTGTCCCAGGGACGCGTGGGGCCAACGTCCTGACTTTC.